The sequence of this TCR beta chain was determined in a study of monozygotic twins with inflammatory bowel disease. CDR3 length equals 16 residues. The germline V gene encodes CDR1 SGHTA and CDR2 FQGNSA. As regards this clonotype: Its antigen is currently unknown.

For each CDR3 protein, TCRdb gives one entry from its re-call of the 5' RACE reads, without DNA. This sample lists 300,000 to 400,000 distinct CDR3 sequences; its ten largest clones have around 2%. Study results and limitations: There was no support for any single strong signal or clonotype associated with IBD. Inverse Simpson values showed less TCRbeta diversity in IBD patients than in their healthy co-twins.

The sequence came from a human donor with ulcerative colitis or Crohn's disease, or a healthy co-twin of an affected twin (not recorded which). Material for sequencing was blood. The rearrangement joins TRBV7-2 to TRBJ1-6. The CDR3 loop reads CASSLGVGTLNSPLHF.